The next 15 T cell receptor beta chains were all read from a single sample in a study of blood T cell dynamics during melanoma immunotherapy. Stated time point: week 3, after first cycle of checkpoint inhibitor. The assay was immunoSEQ multiplex PCR, and TCRdb's table has in-frame clones only and misses some. Of 9,500 to 15,000 clones listed, roughly 90% are singletons. This material consisted of blood, taken from a patient treated with checkpoint blockade. The source is a human donor with melanoma.

This clone has only a few counts. J is TRBJ1-5 and V is TRBV7-8; the D is unclear. The CDR3 runs to 13 residues. The germline V and J ends were trimmed by 1 base and 0 bases, with 1 base remaining between them. CDR1 and CDR2 (germline): SGHVS, FQNEAQ. This CDR3 reads CASSLVSNQPQHF. The CDR3 DNA reads as TGTGCCAGCAGCTTAGTTAGCAATCAGCCCCAGCATTTT.

The V gene is TRBV4-1, the J gene TRBJ2-7; 9 positions match TRBD2. V was clipped by 3 bases and J by 3 bases; unmatched bases: 12. Germline-derived CDR1 and CDR2 are MGHRA and YSYEKL. The CDR3 covers 17 residues. CDR3 amino acids: CASSQRASGTINYEQYF. CDR3 sequence (DNA): TGCGCCAGCAGCCAGAGGGCTAGCGGGACCATCAACTACGAGCAGTACTTC.

This clone was seen a few times. The rearrangement uses TRBV28 and TRBJ1-5; no clear D gene. Trimming took 6 bases from V and 12 from J, leaving 9 bases between them. The CDR3 consists of 10 residues. The germline gives CDR1 MDHEN, CDR2 SYDVKM. This CDR3 is CASSDDLQHF. The CDR3 DNA follows: TGTGCCAGCAGCGACGATCTCCAGCATTTT. Full variable domain (outside the CDR3, taken from reference TRBV28 and TRBJ1-5): DVKVTQSSRYLVKRTGEKVFLECVQDMDHENMFWYRQDPGLGLRLIYFSYDVKMKEKGDIPEGYSVSREKKERFSLILESASTNQTSMYLCASSDDLQHFGDGTRLSIL.

To note about this clone: Other nucleotide sequences from this sample produce the same CDR3. The chain joins TRBV7-2 to TRBJ2-3, with TRBD2 identical over 8 bases. After removal of 5 bases from V and 2 bases from J, the junction contained 9 bases not matched to a gene. The CDR3 spans 16 residues. Germline lookup yields CDR1 SGHTA and CDR2 FQGNSA. The CDR3 DNA is TGTGCCAGCAGCCCCAGGGCGGGGGGACACACAGATACGCAGTATTTT. It encodes CASSPRAGGHTDTQYF. Using reference TRBV7-2 and TRBJ2-3 for the parts outside the CDR3, the full variable domain is GAGVSQSPSNKVTEKGKDVELRCDPISGHTALYWYRQSLGQGLEFLIYFQGNSAPDKSGLPSDRFSAERTGGSVSTLTIQRTQQEDSAVYLCASSPRAGGHTDTQYFGPGTRLTVL.

The genes are TRBV25-1 and TRBJ1-1, with D hard to call. The germline V gene encodes CDR1 MGHDK and CDR2 SYGVNS. This CDR3 comprises 13 residues. Between the trimmed V and J ends, which lost 6 bases and 1 base, there was a span of 9 bases. The CDR3 protein is CASSRSENTEAFF. The DNA of the CDR3 is TGTGCCAGCAGCCGGTCGGAGAACACTGAAGCTTTCTTT.

V and J are TRBV7-8 and TRBJ2-3; TRBD1 matches at 8 bases. This CDR3 has 13 amino acids. The V segment lost 5 bases and the J segment 4 bases; nucleotides outside the gene matches: 2. The germline CDR1 and CDR2 sequences are SGHVS and FQNEAQ. CDR3 DNA: TGTGCCAGCAGCCTACAGGGGGCAGATACGCAGTATTTT. Encoded protein: CASSLQGADTQYF.

The chain employs TRBV9 and TRBJ2-5, with TRBD2 as a possible D gene (6 bases). The germline V gene has CDR1 SGDLS and CDR2 YYNGEE. Trimming removed 2 bases from V and 1 base from J, with 9 bases in between. The CDR3 has 14 residues. This CDR3 reads CASSVFGGQETQYF. The DNA for the CDR3 is TGTGCCAGCAGCGTCTTCGGGGGCCAAGAGACCCAGTACTTC.

The J gene is TRBJ2-7, the V gene TRBV4-1, with D possibly being TRBD2 (6 bases). The CDR3 spans 15 residues. Looked up from germline, CDR1 is MGHRA and CDR2 is YSYEKL. V was shortened by 5 bases and J by 5 bases, with 19 bases between the two germline ends. The CDR3 loop is CASSRGSGTLHEQYF. The CDR3 DNA reads TGCGCCAGCAGCAGAGGCTCCGGGACTCTACACGAGCAGTACTTC.

The chain is built from TRBV19 and TRBJ1-1; 8 bases align to TRBD1. After removal of 6 bases from V and 9 bases from J, the junction contained 6 bases not matched to a gene. CDR3 length equals 12 residues. CDR1 LNHDA and CDR2 SQIVND come from the germline V gene (reference sequence). Here the CDR3 DNA reads TGTGCCAGTAGCGATTACAGGGGGAAAGCTTTCTTT. Amino acids: CASSDYRGKAFF.

This chain joins TRBV7-9 and TRBJ1-1; 9 nucleotides match TRBD1. V trimming: 6 bases; J trimming: 7 bases; junction bases outside the gene matches: 21. CDR1 and CDR2 (germline): SEHNR, FQNEAQ (reference sequence). This CDR3 comprises 18 residues. The CDR3 coding sequence is TGTGCCAGCAGACCCGGGACAGGGAGTTTAGGGAGGCCGAGTGAAGCTTTCTTT. Translated, it gives CASRPGTGSLGRPSEAFF.

Points on this clone: The junction shows a germline mismatch at one end, possibly a read error. The chain has TRBV10-1 and TRBJ2-7; D is possibly TRBD2 (5 bases). The CDR3 has 12 residues. Germline-derived CDR1 and CDR2 are WNHNN and SYGVQD (reference sequence). The CDR3 DNA reads as TGCGCCAGCAGTGCTCTGGGAGTTCCTCGGCACTTC. It codes for CASSALGVPRHF.

The chain recombines TRBV11-2 with TRBJ2-7; tentative D call: TRBD2 (6 bases). This CDR3 has 14 amino acids. The V end lost 3 bases, the J end lost 3 bases, and 12 bases lay between the germline ends. Germline loops: CDR1 SGHAT, CDR2 FQNNGV. The CDR3 bases are TGTGCCAGCAGCTTGGCTAGCGCTAGCTACGAGCAGTACTTC. Amino acid sequence: CASSLASASYEQYF.

V is TRBV7-9 and J is TRBJ1-2; D gene uncertain. Germline V CDR1 and CDR2: SEHNR, FQNEAQ (reference sequence). Trimming took 3 bases from V and 5 from J, leaving 7 bases between them. The CDR3 totals 12 residues. CDR3 sequence (DNA): TGTGCCAGCAGCTTGGGCAGTTATGGCTACACCTTC. Its translation: CASSLGSYGYTF.

V gene TRBV5-6 combines with J gene TRBJ1-4; D possibly corresponds to TRBD1 (6 bases). Germline-derived CDR1 and CDR2 are SGHDT and YYEEEE. This CDR3 is 14 amino acids long. Trimming cost V 7 bases and J 1 base, with 11 bases left between them. The DNA of the CDR3 is TGTGCCAGCTCCGAGGGGGGAACTAATGAAAAACTGTTTTTT. It translates to CASSEGGTNEKLFF. The variable domain in full, completed from reference TRBV5-6 and TRBJ1-4, reads DAGVTQSPTHLIKTRGQQVTLRCSPKSGHDTVSWYQQALGQGPQFIFQYYEEEERQRGNFPDRFSGHQFPNYSSELNVNALLLGDSALYLCASSEGGTNEKLFFGSGTQLSVL.

The gene calls are TRBV19 and TRBJ2-1; unclear D gene. Germline V gene data show CDR1 as LNHDA and CDR2 as SQIVND (reference sequence). The CDR3 has 17 amino acids. V lost 5 bases, J lost 1 base, and 18 bases lay in between. Written as DNA, the CDR3 is TGTGCCAGTAGTCCCATCTTTAGGTCCCGATCCTACAATGAGCAGTTCTTC. This encodes CASSPIFRSRSYNEQFF.